The 7 T cell receptor beta chains below were found in one sample sequenced in a study of regulatory T cells in long-lasting Graves disease. Arm-PCR of CDR3 regions and iRepertoire HTBI primers were the basis on which TCR beta libraries were built. TCRdb independently ran MiXCR on the multiplex PCR reads; one entry per CDR3 protein. The sample comprises roughly 510,000 distinct CDR3 sequences, about 16% of which are singletons, and around 12% rests with the top ten. Time point of the sample: newly diagnosed GD, antithyroid drugs for less than 3 months. RNA extracted from PBMCs served as the sequencing template. These data were likewise used in another study, on T cells in Graves' hyperthyroidism and ophthalmopathy.

This specimen consisted of peripheral blood mononuclear cells (PBMCs), obtained at new diagnosis, from a patient treated with antithyroid drugs. The source is a man between 18 and 29 years old with Graves disease.

The gene calls are TRBV5-1 and TRBJ1-6; possibly TRBD1 for D (5 bases). V was shortened by 2 bases and J by 5 bases, with 11 bases between the two germline ends. The CDR3 length is 15 residues. The V gene's germline CDR1 is SGHRS and CDR2 YFSETQ. DNA of the CDR3: TGCGCCAGCAGCTTAAGGCAGGACAATAATTCACCCCTCCACTTT. It translates to CASSLRQDNNSPLHF. Combining the CDR3 with reference TRBV5-1 and TRBJ1-6 gives the whole variable domain KAGVTQTPRYLIKTRGQQVTLSCSPISGHRSVSWYQQTPGQGLQFLFEYFSETQRNKGNFPGRFSGRQFSNSRSEMNVSTLELGDSALYLCASSLRQDNNSPLHFGNGTRLTVT.

In its sample, this clonotype was seen many times. CDR3 sequence reads: CAIREGGNTYYGYTF. CDR3 DNA sequence: TGTGCCATCCGCGAGGGGGGAAATACTTATTATGGCTACACCTTC. V usage is TRBV28 and J usage is TRBJ1-2; TRBD1 is a possible D gene (6 bases). This CDR3 contains 15 residues. Deletions cut 10 bases from V and 5 bases from J, with 23 bases between. Germline V lookup: CDR1 MDHEN, CDR2 SYDVKM.

There are many counts of this clonotype. This chain links TRBV7-8 with TRBJ2-3; no clear D gene. Germline assignment: CDR1 SGHVS and CDR2 FQNEAQ. With 5 bases removed from V and 1 base from J, the gap between germline ends came to 7 bases. The CDR3 is 13 amino acids. The CDR3 loop is CASSPARTDTQYF. CDR3 DNA sequence: TGTGCCAGCAGCCCCGCGCGCACAGATACGCAGTATTTT.

The chain carries TRBV4-2 and TRBJ2-7, with D unclear. The CDR3 contains 16 residues. Trimming removed 0 bases at V and 0 bases at J, with 12 bases between. Germline values: CDR1 LGHNA, CDR2 YNFKEQ. The CDR3 nucleotides read TGTGCCAGCAGCCAAGATAGGCAGTCGAGCTCCTACGAGCAGTACTTC. Translation gives CASSQDRQSSSYEQYF.

In the case of this clonotype: A single base separates this from a much larger clone, so it may be a read error. No conserved phenylalanine or tryptophan ends this CDR3, so it is likely a read error. The chain uses TRBV12-3 or TRBV12-4 and TRBJ1-4; 7 bases match TRBD1. The trim removed 4 bases at V and 5 bases at J, leaving 4 bases unmatched. The CDR3 contains 14 residues. The CDR3 reads CASSSGTVNEKLFS. The CDR3 coding sequence is TGTGCCAGCAGTTCCGGGACAGTAAATGAAAAACTGTTTTCT.

The V and J genes are TRBV5-1 and TRBJ2-7; 7 bases are shared with TRBD2. The ends lost 4 bases at V and 4 bases at J; junction bases unmatched: 8. The germline CDR1 and CDR2 sequences are SGHRS and YFSETQ. This CDR3 contains 14 residues. CDR3 sequence (DNA): TGCGCCAGCAGCGGGAGGGGTAAGGTTTACGAGCAGTACTTC. Amino acids: CASSGRGKVYEQYF. The entire variable domain, with the rest obtained from reference TRBV5-1 and TRBJ2-7, is as follows: KAGVTQTPRYLIKTRGQQVTLSCSPISGHRSVSWYQQTPGQGLQFLFEYFSETQRNKGNFPGRFSGRQFSNSRSEMNVSTLELGDSALYLCASSGRGKVYEQYFGPGTRLTVT.

There are many counts of this clonotype. J is TRBJ2-2 and V is TRBV7-2; D gene unclear. CDR1 and CDR2 (germline): SGHTA, FQGNSA. The CDR3 covers 16 residues. Trimming took 1 base from V and 1 from J, leaving 10 bases between them. The CDR3 sequence is CASSLVAQVNTGELFF. The CDR3 bases are TGTGCCAGCAGCTTAGTCGCGCAGGTGAACACCGGGGAGCTGTTTTTT.